The TCR beta chain described here comes from a study of blood T cell repertoires in COVID-19. Study details: Material from acute and convalescent COVID-19 was sourced from the United States, Italy and Spain.

The V and J ends lost 7 bases and 2 bases respectively, with 13 bases between them. The CDR3 covers 14 residues. The germline V gene encodes CDR1 SNHLY and CDR2 FYNNEI. The method was immunoSEQ multiplex PCR; TCRdb's version includes in-frame clones alone and lacks a portion of them. The sample carries under 250,000 clones, approximately 80% recorded once. The clonotype was recovered from a human donor in a cohort sampled during active COVID-19. Sequences were obtained from peripheral blood. The chain links TRBV2 to TRBJ2-3; D is perhaps TRBD2 (6 bases). The CDR3 here is CASTPGLATDTQYF. The CDR3 DNA sequence: TGTGCCAGCACGCCGGGACTTGCCACAGATACGCAGTATTTT.